These 13 T cell receptor beta chains share one sample of origin, sequenced in a study of shared clonotypes between healthy human individuals. Sequencing used immunoSEQ multiplex PCR; TCRdb keeps in-frame clones, though not all of them. This sample has 2 million to 2.5 million clones, with roughly 96% found just once. The sample consisted of naive CD4+ T cells sorted from blood. Documented subset: CD45RA+ positively selected. These receptors were obtained from a man younger than 35 in good health.

In the case of this clone: Additional DNA sequences in this sample encode the identical CDR3. V is TRBV6-5 and J is TRBJ1-2; 8 bases are shared with TRBD1. The J segment lost 7 bases and the V segment lost 6 bases, leaving 7 bases of the junction unmatched. The CDR3 covers 13 residues. Germline V lookup: CDR1 MNHEY, CDR2 SVGAGI. Written as DNA, the CDR3 is TGTGCCAGCAGGCCCGGACAGGGAGCTGGCTACACCTTC. This codes for CASRPGQGAGYTF.

The rearrangement uses TRBV6-1 and TRBJ2-7, with a tentative D call TRBD1 (7 bases). The CDR3 totals 13 residues. V was clipped by 2 bases and J by 3 bases, with 8 bases between them. Germline loops: CDR1 MNHNS, CDR2 SASEGT. DNA for the CDR3: TGTGCCAGCAGTGAACAGGGGGGCTACGAGCAGTACTTC. As protein: CASSEQGGYEQYF.

The chain recombines TRBV6-1 with TRBJ1-2; weak D call: TRBD1 (5 bases). The CDR3 runs to 13 residues. Germline CDR1 and CDR2: MNHNS and SASEGT. Deletions cut 2 bases from V and 7 bases from J, with 11 bases between. The chain's CDR3 is CASSESPGRGYTF. CDR3 in DNA: TGTGCCAGCAGTGAATCACCGGGACGTGGCTACACCTTC.

The gene calls are TRBV5-5 and TRBJ1-2; D might be TRBD1 (5 bases). Germline V gene data show CDR1 as SGHKS and CDR2 as YYEKEE (reference sequence). The V end was cut by 4 bases, the J end by 4 bases, with 11 bases between. The CDR3 is made up of 13 amino acids. In DNA form, the CDR3 reads TGTGCCAGCAGCCCGGGACTGAGCTATGGCTACACCTTC. It encodes CASSPGLSYGYTF.

The chain links TRBV6-1 to TRBJ2-1; 9 bases are a match to TRBD2. This CDR3 has 16 residues. The trim removed 2 bases at V and 2 bases at J, leaving 4 bases unmatched. The germline V gene has CDR1 MNHNS and CDR2 SASEGT. The CDR3 reads CASSESPSGAYNEQFF. The CDR3 DNA sequence: TGTGCCAGCAGTGAATCCCCTAGCGGGGCCTACAATGAGCAGTTCTTC.

V is TRBV2 and J is TRBJ1-6, with D possibly TRBD1 on 6 matching bases. Trimming stripped 6 bases from V and 6 bases from J, with 15 bases between. Germline values: CDR1 SNHLY, CDR2 FYNNEI. CDR3 length: 15 amino acids. As DNA, the CDR3 is TGTGCCAGCAGGCAAACCGGACAGACTAATTCACCCCTCCACTTT. Its protein product is CASRQTGQTNSPLHF. The full variable domain, its missing parts supplied by reference TRBV2 and TRBJ1-6, is EPEVTQTPSHQVTQMGQEVILRCVPISNHLYFYWYRQILGQKVEFLVSFYNNEISEKSEIFDDQFSVERPDGSNFTLKIRSTKLEDSAMYFCASRQTGQTNSPLHFGNGTRLTVT.

Here the CDR3 reads CASRSLPETQYF. CDR3 DNA: TGTGCCAGCAGGTCATTGCCCGAGACCCAGTACTTC. This chain uses TRBV28 with TRBJ2-5; D not resolved. The CDR3 length is 12 residues. CDR1 is MDHEN, CDR2 SYDVKM, per germline. V was trimmed by 6 bases and J by 5 bases, leaving 10 bases between them.

Only one count was recorded for this clone. The CDR3 DNA follows: TGTGCCAGCAGCAATTCTGGGACAGGGAATACCTACGAGCAGTACTTC. Residues: CASSNSGTGNTYEQYF. The chain recombines TRBV21-1 with TRBJ2-7; whether TRBD1, the table's D call, matches the DNA was not checked. TRBV21-1 is a listed pseudogene. This CDR3 is built from 16 residues.

The V and J genes are TRBV7-3 and TRBJ2-7; TRBD2 matches 10 bases. The CDR3 runs to 15 residues. With 1 base clipped from V and 6 bases from J, the junction kept 6 bases outside the gene matches. The V gene's germline CDR1 is SGHTA and CDR2 FQGTGA. CDR3 protein: CASSLKLAGTGEQYF. The CDR3 region has the DNA TGTGCCAGCAGCTTAAAACTAGCGGGAACGGGCGAGCAGTACTTC.

Turning to this clone: Other nucleotide sequences in the sample specify the same CDR3. V is TRBV6-1 and J is TRBJ2-7; the match to TRBD2 covers 14 bases. V lost 1 base, J lost 4 bases, and 3 bases stayed unmatched. Germline-derived CDR1 and CDR2 are MNHNS and SASEGT. The CDR3 runs 16 residues. This CDR3 reads CASSEGLAGGPYEQYF. CDR3 DNA: TGTGCCAGCAGTGAAGGACTAGCGGGGGGGCCGTACGAGCAGTACTTC.

Comment on this clone: This sample includes further DNA sequences coding for the same CDR3. This chain links TRBV5-1 with TRBJ1-5; D gene uncertain. V shed 0 bases and J shed 2 bases, with 9 bases lying between them. CDR1 SGHRS and CDR2 YFSETQ come from the germline V gene. CDR3 size: 15 residues. This chain's CDR3 is CASSLEGPGNQPQHF. The CDR3 bases are TGCGCCAGCAGCTTGGAGGGCCCGGGCAATCAGCCCCAGCATTTT.

V usage is TRBV5-4 and J usage is TRBJ2-5, with TRBD2 matching 12 bases. J gave up 4 bases and V 4 bases, and 8 bases lay outside the gene matches. The CDR3 has 16 amino acids. CDR1 is SGHNT and CDR2 is YYREEE in the germline V gene (reference sequence). The CDR3 region is CASSPSGGAGGETQYF. CDR3 bases: TGTGCCAGCAGCCCTAGCGGGGGGGCAGGAGGAGAGACCCAGTACTTC.

This chain links TRBV30 with TRBJ2-5, with 13 bases that match TRBD2. The CDR3 runs to 18 residues. Per the germline V gene, CDR1 is GTSNPN and CDR2 is SVGIG (reference sequence). Trimming at V came to 2 bases and at J to 2 bases, leaving 11 bases not matched to a gene. CDR3 amino acids: CAWSRSLAGGRLQETQYF. In DNA form, the CDR3 reads TGTGCCTGGAGTCGCTCACTAGCGGGAGGGAGACTACAAGAGACCCAGTACTTC.